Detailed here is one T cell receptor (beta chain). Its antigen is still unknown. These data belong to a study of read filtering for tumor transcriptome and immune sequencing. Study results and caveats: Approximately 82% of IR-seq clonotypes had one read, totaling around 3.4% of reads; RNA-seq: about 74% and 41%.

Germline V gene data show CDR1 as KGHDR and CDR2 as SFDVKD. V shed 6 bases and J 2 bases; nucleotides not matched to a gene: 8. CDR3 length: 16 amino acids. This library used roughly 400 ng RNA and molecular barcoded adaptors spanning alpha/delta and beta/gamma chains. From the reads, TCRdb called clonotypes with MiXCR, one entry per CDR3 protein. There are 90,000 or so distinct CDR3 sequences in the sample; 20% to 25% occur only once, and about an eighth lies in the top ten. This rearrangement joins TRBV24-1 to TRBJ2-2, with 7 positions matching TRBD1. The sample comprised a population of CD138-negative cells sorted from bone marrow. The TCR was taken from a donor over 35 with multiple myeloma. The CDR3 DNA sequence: TGTGCCACCAGTAGTGAGACAGGGATAAACACCGGGGAGCTGTTTTTT. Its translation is CATSSETGINTGELFF.